This TCR beta chain was sequenced during a study of cytomegalovirus exposure and HLA in healthy donors. Whole-study findings and limits: Reportedly, cytomegalovirus status was diagnosed with high sensitivity and specificity.

Germline lookup yields CDR1 MDHEN and CDR2 SYDVKM. This CDR3 contains 15 residues. J gave up 1 base and V 5 bases, and 2 bases lay outside the gene matches. Researchers ran the PCR with 60 Vbeta and 13 Jbeta primers. Sequenced by immunoSEQ multiplex PCR; TCRdb stores in-frame clones only, minus some. The sample records 150,000 or so clones, approximately 79% being singletons. Of note for this clone: Its specificity is not known.

J is TRBJ2-1 and V is TRBV28; TRBD1 agrees at 10 bases. Sequencing was performed on PBMCs. The source of this sequence is a man in his forties or fifties in good health and CMV-seropositive. The CDR3 DNA reads as TGTGCCAGCAGTAAGGACAGGGGGTCCTACAATGAGCAGTTCTTC. Its translation: CASSKDRGSYNEQFF.